This T cell receptor beta chain was sequenced during a study of T cell repertoires in cytomegalovirus infection. About the research overall: Matching HLA type, along with CMV infection, was indicated by public TCR beta signatures.

TCRdb reprocessed the reads with MiXCR, giving one entry per CDR3 protein. The table shows some 800,000 distinct CDR3 sequences, with approximately 32% occurring only once. This clonotype has only a few counts. Its target is not known. General observations from the study: HLA-C-restricted CMV-specific TCR beta clonotypes prevailed in the ex vivo response.

The sequence was collected from a human donor in good health (CMV status not recorded). Some clones in this sample may be carry-over from other donors' samples. Source: cultured CD8+ T cells from PBMCs, taken from culture after CMV antigen stimulation.

CDR3: CASTHRGAGNEQFF. The CDR3 region has the DNA TGTGCCAGCACTCACAGGGGAGCGGGGAATGAGCAGTTCTTC. The V call is TRBV6-1, the J call TRBJ2-1; D may be TRBD1 or TRBD2 (7 bases each). The CDR3 runs 14 residues. Trimming stripped 7 bases from V and 7 bases from J, with 17 bases between. In germline, CDR1 is MNHNS, CDR2 SASEGT.